The rows below give T cell receptor beta chains drawn from one sample of a study of T cell responses to AZD1222 COVID-19 vaccine. Some clones are missing from TCRdb's copy, which holds only in-frame ones; the method was immunoSEQ multiplex PCR. Among more than 95,000 clones listed, more than 70% were seen once. The source was peripheral blood, collected on day 0 of AZD1222 vaccination. The origin of the receptors is an adult in good health. Both conserved end residues are part of each CDR3. The order of the fields is V gene, D gene, clone size, CDR3 length, J gene, CDR3 DNA, CDR3 protein. D genes are given only for firm matches. Some rows have no size entry. The others give once, few or many, or a class for an expanded clone.

TRBV19	.	.	13	TRBJ2-7	TGTGCCAGTAGTATGGGGATAACCTACGAGCAGTACTTC	CASSMGITYEQYF
TRBV7-9	.	.	17	TRBJ1-3	TGTGCCAGCGGGGGTGGGCTGGGACTACCGCCTGGAAACACCATATATTTT	CASGGGLGLPPGNTIYF
TRBV4-2	TRBD1	.	14	TRBJ1-1	TGTGCCAGCAGTGTGACAGGGACGGACACTGAAGCTTTCTTT	CASSVTGTDTEAFF
TRBV6-5	TRBD2	.	14	TRBJ2-3	TGTGCCAGTAGCCTAGCGGGAGGGGGCGATACGCAGTATTTT	CASSLAGGGDTQYF
TRBV7-9	.	.	13	TRBJ1-2	TGTGCCAGCAGCGCCGGGACGGCCTATGGCTACACCTTC	CASSAGTAYGYTF
TRBV7-3	.	.	17	TRBJ2-3	TGTGCCAGCAGCTTACGAAGGTCCGGTTTAGGGGCAGATACGCAGTATTTT	CASSLRRSGLGADTQYF
TRBV18	.	.	14	TRBJ1-4	TGTGCCAGCTCGCCGACCCCAACTAATGAAAAACTGTTTTTT	CASSPTPTNEKLFF
TRBV5-4	.	.	14	TRBJ1-2	TGTGCCAGCAGCTTATTTGGACAGAACTATGGCTACACCTTC	CASSLFGQNYGYTF
TRBV20-1	.	.	12	TRBJ2-1	TGCAGTGCTAGTGTACAGGGTAGTGAGCAGTTCTTC	CSASVQGSEQFF
TRBV18	.	.	15	TRBJ2-1	TGTGCCAGCTCACCACCGTCCAGGGTCTACAATGAGCAGTTCTTC	CASSPPSRVYNEQFF
TRBV30	TRBD1	.	13	TRBJ1-6	TGTGCCTGGAGTGGGACAGGGGGCTCACCCCTCCACTTT	CAWSGTGGSPLHF
TRBV9	TRBD1	once	14	TRBJ2-7	TGTGCCAGCAATCCCGGGACAGGGCACCACGAGCAGTACTTC	CASNPGTGHHEQYF